This T cell receptor (beta chain) stems from a study of T cells in Graves' hyperthyroidism and ophthalmopathy. Across the study: Staff took peripheral blood when the initial diagnosis was made, before any treatment began.

Exclusions: uncontrolled infection, other autoimmune disease, pregnancy, lactation. Out of 10 ml of fresh peripheral blood came the PBMCs. Study observations and caveats: Blood also held most thyroid clonotypes expanded beyond 0.001.

Amplification of TCR beta CDR3 regions was performed using RNA transcripts as template. An initial round of RT-PCR targeting the TCR CDR3 relied on the HTBI primer set. TCRdb redid the calling of the multiplex PCR reads with MiXCR, one entry per CDR3 protein. In the table there are around 600,000 distinct CDR3 sequences, 12% to 15% of which are singletons. The CDR3 loop spans 17 amino acids. Germline loops: CDR1 SEHNR, CDR2 FQNEAQ (reference sequence). Trimming pared 5 bases from V and 2 bases from J, leaving 22 bases between. Comment on this clonotype: Its antigen is not known.

Sequencing input: blood. The source is a woman between 18 and 30 years old with Graves' ophthalmopathy. V and J are TRBV7-9 and TRBJ2-7; perhaps TRBD1 as D (6 bases). DNA of the CDR3: TGTGCCAGCAGCAGGGCCCCGGGACAAAAAGACCCCTACGAGCAGTACTTC. Its translation: CASSRAPGQKDPYEQYF.